A single sample is the source of the 8 T cell receptor beta chains below, sequenced in a study of technical replicates of blood from a handful of donors (dated by TCRdb to 2015 to 2018). Receptors were amplified or captured by the immunoSEQ multiplex PCR assay. TCRdb took this table from immuneACCESS and kept in-frame rearrangements with V and J called. Such tables lack part of the clones; where checked against another copy, unresolved V genes explain under half of the gap, and the rest is unexplained. This sample is represented by some 70,000 clones; approximately 97% of them were singletons. Jointly, the top ten make up about 0.3% of the sample. The sequencing input was T cells isolated from PBMCs. The receptors were gathered from a human donor in good health.

The CDR3 protein is CSVGTSGRYNEQFF. CDR3 bases: TGCAGCGTTGGGACTAGCGGGAGGTACAATGAGCAGTTCTTC. The chain carries TRBV29-1 and TRBJ2-1; TRBD2 aligns across 14 bases. CDR1 and CDR2 (germline): SQVTM, ANQGSEA. The CDR3 is made up of 14 amino acids. With V trimmed by 4 bases and J by 4 bases, 0 bases remained unmatched.

The J gene is TRBJ1-4, the V gene TRBV19; D unresolved. With 7 bases removed from V and 5 bases from J, the gap between germline ends came to 11 bases. The germline V gene has CDR1 LNHDA and CDR2 SQIVND (reference sequence). There are 13 residues in the CDR3. The chain's CDR3 is CASTAATNEKLFF. CDR3 sequence (DNA): TGTGCCAGTACGGCGGCGACGAATGAAAAACTGTTTTTT.

The sample holds one count of this clone. The chain employs TRBV10-1 and TRBJ2-7; 8 nucleotides align to TRBD1. In germline, CDR1 is WNHNN, CDR2 SYGVQD (reference sequence). The CDR3 totals 12 residues. V was clipped by 5 bases and J by 4 bases; unmatched bases: 1. CDR3 in amino acids: CASSWTGYEQYF. The CDR3 DNA follows: TGCGCCAGCAGTTGGACAGGGTACGAGCAGTACTTC.

V and J are TRBV4-1 and TRBJ2-7; 10 bases map to TRBD2. The CDR3 consists of 15 residues. V was pared by 4 bases and J by 2 bases, with 5 bases of the junction left unmatched. Germline V CDR1 and CDR2: MGHRA, YSYEKL. CDR3 residues: CASSLLAGGPYEQYF. The DNA of the CDR3 is TGCGCCAGCAGCCTCTTAGCGGGAGGCCCCTACGAGCAGTACTTC.

The genes are TRBV18 and TRBJ1-1; 7 nucleotides align to TRBD1. In germline, CDR1 is KGHSH, CDR2 LQKENI. This CDR3 has 17 residues. The junction had 12 bases not matched to a gene; V was cut back by 3 bases and J by 2 bases. CDR3 region: CASSPDRVFGANTEAFF. The CDR3 DNA sequence: TGTGCCAGCTCACCTGACAGGGTGTTTGGGGCAAACACTGAAGCTTTCTTT. The full variable domain, with the rest looked up from reference TRBV18 and TRBJ1-1, is NAGVMQNPRHLVRRRGQEARLRCSPMKGHSHVYWYRQLPEEGLKFMVYLQKENIIDESGMPKERFSAEFPKEGPSILRIQQVVRGDSAAYFCASSPDRVFGANTEAFFGQGTRLTVV.

This chain uses TRBV12-5 with TRBJ1-1; D uncertain. In germline, CDR1 is LGHNT, CDR2 FRNRAP. V gave up 6 bases and J gave up 1 base, with 15 bases separating them. The CDR3 extends over 15 amino acids. In DNA, the CDR3 is TGTGCTAGTGGCGGGAGGGTTGGAGGGAACACTGAAGCTTTCTTT. Translation gives CASGGRVGGNTEAFF.

The CDR3 DNA reads as TGTGCCAGTAGTATCCCAATGACAGGGGTGAAAACCGGGGAGCTGTTTTTT. Translated, it gives CASSIPMTGVKTGELFF. The chain joins TRBV19 to TRBJ2-2, with 8 nucleotides matching TRBD1. This CDR3 has 17 amino acids. V lost 3 bases to trimming and J lost 5 bases; unmatched junction nucleotides: 11. Per the germline V gene, CDR1 is LNHDA and CDR2 is SQIVND (reference sequence).

The J gene is TRBJ2-7, the V gene TRBV6-5; TRBD1 aligns across 10 bases. The CDR3 is 15 amino acids. Germline V gene data show CDR1 as MNHEY and CDR2 as SVGAGI. V shed 8 bases and J 2 bases; nucleotides not matched to a gene: 9. Here the CDR3 reads CASSEGQGSTYEQYF. The DNA for the CDR3 is TGTGCCAGCTCAGAGGGACAGGGGTCAACCTACGAGCAGTACTTC.